A selection of T cell receptor beta chains follows, all from one sample in a study of tumor-infiltrating lymphocytes in oesophageal squamous cell carcinoma. TCRdb fed the PCR reads into MiXCR, producing one record per CDR3 protein. The repertoire includes some 22,000 distinct CDR3 sequences, more than 30% of them detected once, and around 10% sits in the top ten. The sample was esophageal tumor tissue. Receptors were obtained from a male donor with esophageal squamous cell carcinoma. CDR3s leave out the opening cysteine and the closing phenylalanine or tryptophan. D genes are given only for firm matches.

TRBJ1-1	.	TRBV7-6	ASSLTKTDNYGYT
TRBJ2-3	.	TRBV7-2	ASSALMGTGGTQY
TRBJ1-1	.	TRBV25-1	ASSGPGHEAF
TRBJ2-5	.	TRBV10-3	AISESRETQY
TRBJ1-2	TRBD1	TRBV5-1	ATHPGGNPHSYGYT
.	.	TRBV7-6	ASSLVRTEQETQY
TRBJ2-1	.	TRBV5-5	ASSFRGEGRSQQF
TRBJ2-6	TRBD2	TRBV10-3	AISKGLAGGPSGANVLT
TRBJ1-5	.	TRBV10-2	ASSESNGGNQPQH
TRBJ2-1	.	TRBV28	ASSWEREQETQF
TRBJ2-4	.	TRBV7-2	ASTFYRAREQY
TRBJ2-7	TRBD1	TRBV28	ASSFPTGTATSYEQY
TRBJ2-7	.	TRBV18	ASSPRQGTYEQY
TRBJ2-5	.	TRBV6-6	ASSYSPTVVEQY
TRBJ2-4	.	TRBV7-6	ASSLTVQVNHEQY
TRBJ1-6	.	TRBV28	ANSLLLGSPLH
TRBJ2-3	.	TRBV11-2	VSRGAGEGTDTQY
TRBJ1-1	TRBD1	TRBV12-3/TRBV12-4	ASSYQGGNTEAF
.	TRBD1	TRBV6-1	ASSGDRGLYNEQF
TRBJ1-5	.	TRBV19	ASSIGGVGQPQH
TRBJ1-1	.	TRBV7-8	ASSLARGNTF
TRBJ1-5	TRBD1	TRBV18	ASSPLGTGRNQPQH
TRBJ2-6	.	TRBV4-1	ASSQDLQGRSGANVLT
TRBJ2-6	.	TRBV6-4	ASSDSPPLWLHLR